What follows are 27 T cell receptor beta chains derived from one specimen sequenced in a study of identical twins. TCRdb re-analysed the 5' RACE reads in MiXCR, keeping a single row per CDR3 protein. The data show hundreds of thousands of distinct CDR3 sequences, roughly 18% seen once. These data are also associated with another study on T cells expressing NK-cell markers.

The sample comprised PBMCs. The source of these receptors is a woman aged 18-30 years in good health.

This clonotype was counted at least ten times. This chain uses TRBV20-1 with TRBJ2-7, with D possibly TRBD2 on 6 matching bases. The V gene's germline CDR1 is DFQATT and CDR2 SNEGSKA (reference sequence). This CDR3 is built from 14 residues. V was pared by 0 bases and J by 0 bases, with 9 bases between. The CDR3 DNA sequence: TGCAGTGCTAGAGATCGGGGGAGCTCCTACGAGCAGTACTTC. Encoded protein: CSARDRGSSYEQYF.

This clonotype was detected a few times. The gene calls are TRBV12-3 or TRBV12-4 and TRBJ2-3; D possibly corresponds to TRBD2 (5 bases). The V gene lost 3 bases and the J gene lost 5 bases, with 15 bases spanning the gap. This CDR3 contains 15 residues. The CDR3 bases are TGTGCCAGCAGTTTTCGACGGGAACGGGGAGATACGCAGTATTTT. As protein: CASSFRRERGDTQYF.

This clonotype was detected only a few times. The J gene is TRBJ2-2, the V gene TRBV29-1; D ambiguous. The CDR3 sequence is 11 residues long. V shed 2 bases and J shed 8 bases, with 6 bases lying between them. Germline loops: CDR1 SQVTM, CDR2 ANQGSEA. The CDR3 here is CSVEKAGELFF. CDR3 DNA: TGCAGCGTTGAAAAGGCTGGGGAGCTGTTTTTT.

This clonotype was detected a few times. The gene calls are TRBV2 and TRBJ1-4; tentative D call: TRBD1 (5 bases). This CDR3 comprises 15 residues. V lost 7 bases and J 0 bases, leaving 12 bases between the germline ends. The germline CDR1 and CDR2 sequences are SNHLY and FYNNEI. The CDR3 region is CASTRDSATNEKLFF. In DNA form, the CDR3 reads TGTGCCAGCACTAGGGACTCAGCAACTAATGAAAAACTGTTTTTT.

This clonotype was seen more than once but under ten times. This chain connects TRBV12-3 or TRBV12-4 to TRBJ1-3, with unresolved D. The CDR3 has 11 amino acids. The V end lost 5 bases, the J end lost 9 bases, and 8 bases lay between the germline ends. CDR3 loop: CASSGEGTIYF. The CDR3 DNA sequence: TGTGCCAGCAGTGGGGAGGGCACCATATATTTT.

There are a few counts of this clonotype. J is TRBJ2-7 and V is TRBV5-6; TRBD2 might be the D (5 bases). Germline values: CDR1 SGHDT, CDR2 YYEEEE. The CDR3 is 15 residues long. With 2 bases removed from V and 2 bases from J, the gap between germline ends came to 14 bases. CDR3 amino acids: CASSFWSGVTYEQYF. The CDR3 nucleotides are TGTGCCAGCAGCTTTTGGAGCGGAGTGACCTACGAGCAGTACTTC. The complete variable domain, with remaining parts taken from reference TRBV5-6 and TRBJ2-7, reads DAGVTQSPTHLIKTRGQQVTLRCSPKSGHDTVSWYQQALGQGPQFIFQYYEEEERQRGNFPDRFSGHQFPNYSSELNVNALLLGDSALYLCASSFWSGVTYEQYFGPGTRLTVT.

The chain has TRBV14 and TRBJ2-1, with 7 bases fitting TRBD2. Germline lookup yields CDR1 SGHDN and CDR2 FVKESK. Trimming at V came to 0 bases and at J to 8 bases, leaving 4 bases not matched to a gene. The CDR3 contains 14 residues. CDR3 protein: CASSQENREDEQFF. The CDR3 bases are TGTGCCAGCAGCCAAGAAAACCGGGAGGATGAGCAGTTCTTC.

This chain uses TRBV7-2 with TRBJ2-7; perhaps D is TRBD1 or TRBD2 (6 bases each). Trimming shortened V by 7 bases and J by 3 bases, and 22 bases separated the two germline ends. The CDR3 has 16 amino acids. Germline V gene sequence: CDR1 SGHTA, CDR2 FQGNSA. CDR3 nucleotides: TGTGCCAGCACTTCCTTGGGGGCGGGGTCCTTCTACGAGCAGTACTTC. This codes for CASTSLGAGSFYEQYF.

This chain links TRBV29-1 with TRBJ2-5; 9 nucleotides agree with TRBD1. Trimming took 6 bases from V and 5 from J; bases not matched to a gene: 10. The CDR3 spans 14 residues. CDR1 and CDR2 (germline): SQVTM, ANQGSEA. CDR3 nucleotide sequence: TGCAGCGTCGCTAAAACAGGGGGCAAGGAGACCCAGTACTTC. It encodes CSVAKTGGKETQYF. The entire variable domain, with the rest obtained from reference TRBV29-1 and TRBJ2-5, is as follows: SAVISQKPSRDICQRGTSLTIQCQVDSQVTMMFWYRQQPGQSLTLIATANQGSEATYESGFVIDKFPISRPNLTFSTLTVSNMSPEDSSIYLCSVAKTGGKETQYFGPGTRLLVL.

This clonotype has ten or more counts. The chain recombines TRBV7-9 with TRBJ2-3; D may be TRBD1 (6 bases). The germline gives CDR1 SEHNR, CDR2 FQNEAQ (reference sequence). The CDR3 runs 15 residues. V gave up 5 bases and J gave up 2 bases, with 14 bases separating them. DNA for the CDR3: TGTGCCAGCAGCCTACAACAGGGATCCACAGATACGCAGTATTTT. Translating it yields CASSLQQGSTDTQYF. The entire variable domain, with the rest obtained from reference TRBV7-9 and TRBJ2-3, is as follows: DTGVSQNPRHKITKRGQNVTFRCDPISEHNRLYWYRQTLGQGPEFLTYFQNEAQLEKSRLLSDRFSAERPKGSFSTLEIQRTEQGDSAMYLCASSLQQGSTDTQYFGPGTRLTVL.

The chain uses TRBV10-3 and TRBJ1-1, with 7 bases fitting TRBD1. The CDR3 loop spans 15 amino acids. Germline V gives CDR1 ENHRY, CDR2 SYGVKD. The junction had 6 bases not matched to a gene; V was cut back by 0 bases and J by 5 bases. The CDR3 spells CAISESRQGGTEAFF. The CDR3 region has the DNA TGTGCCATCAGTGAGTCGCGACAGGGTGGGACTGAAGCTTTCTTT.

The J gene is TRBJ2-1, the V gene TRBV29-1; 12 positions agree with TRBD2. This CDR3 comprises 14 residues. The V segment lost 6 bases and the J segment 7 bases; nucleotides outside the gene matches: 7. Germline V CDR1 and CDR2: SQVTM, ANQGSEA. The CDR3 protein is CSVTRLAGVNEQFF. CDR3 DNA: TGCAGCGTCACTCGACTAGCGGGAGTAAATGAGCAGTTCTTC.

This clonotype was counted at least ten times. The chain uses TRBV20-1 and TRBJ2-7, with D hard to call. The V and J ends lost 0 bases and 2 bases respectively, with 8 bases between them. There are 13 residues in the CDR3. In germline, CDR1 is DFQATT, CDR2 SNEGSKA (reference sequence). The CDR3 region is CSARDYGPYEQYF. CDR3 DNA: TGCAGTGCTAGAGATTACGGACCCTACGAGCAGTACTTC.

This clonotype was seen more than once but under ten times. The chain carries TRBV9 and TRBJ2-3, with a tentative D call TRBD1 (6 bases). The CDR3 loop spans 15 amino acids. In germline, CDR1 is SGDLS, CDR2 YYNGEE. Trimming shortened V by 3 bases and J by 2 bases, and 13 bases separated the two germline ends. CDR3 sequence (DNA): TGTGCCAGCAGCGAGCGGACAGCCCTCACAGATACGCAGTATTTT. Amino acid sequence: CASSERTALTDTQYF.

The chain has TRBV7-3 and TRBJ2-1, with TRBD2 matching 9 bases. The CDR3 loop spans 14 amino acids. V lost 7 bases and J lost 8; bases outside the gene matches: 9. Per the germline V gene, CDR1 is SGHTA and CDR2 is FQGTGA. CDR3 residues: CASKYSGGNYEQFF. CDR3 bases: TGTGCCAGCAAGTATAGCGGGGGAAATTATGAGCAGTTCTTC.

This clonotype has a handful of counts. V is TRBV27 and J is TRBJ2-7; weak D call: TRBD1 (6 bases). This CDR3 is built from 11 residues. V dropped 7 bases and J dropped 7 bases, with 11 bases sitting between them. Germline loops: CDR1 MNHEY, CDR2 SMNVEV (reference sequence). CDR3 loop: CASTEGGEQYF. In DNA, the CDR3 is TGTGCCAGCACCGAAGGGGGTGAGCAGTACTTC.

The chain joins TRBV5-1 to TRBJ2-2; tentatively, D is TRBD1 (5 bases). Germline CDR1 SGHRS, CDR2 YFSETQ. V was pared by 4 bases and J by 4 bases, with 14 bases between. The CDR3 sequence is 15 residues long. The CDR3 DNA reads TGCGCCAGCAGCGACCAGGGTTCGGGCACCGGGGAGCTGTTTTTT. Amino acid sequence: CASSDQGSGTGELFF.

This clonotype has more than one count but fewer than ten. This rearrangement joins TRBV12-3 or TRBV12-4 to TRBJ1-3; no firm D call. Trimming removed 9 bases at V and 7 bases at J, with 7 bases between. The CDR3 has 10 residues. CDR3 loop: CASWGNTIYF. DNA of the CDR3: TGTGCCAGTTGGGGTAACACCATATATTTT.

V usage is TRBV5-6 and J usage is TRBJ1-5; D is undetermined. The CDR3 is 14 amino acids. V lost 8 bases, J lost 3 bases, and 15 bases lay in between. From germline, CDR1 is SGHDT and CDR2 YYEEEE. CDR3: CARRSERNNQPQHF. CDR3 bases: TGTGCCAGAAGATCTGAACGCAACAATCAGCCCCAGCATTTT.

This clonotype was found a few times. The chain couples TRBV5-1 to TRBJ2-7; 10 bases agree with TRBD2. CDR1 and CDR2 (germline): SGHRS, YFSETQ. This CDR3 has 14 amino acids. The V segment lost 6 bases and the J segment 5 bases; nucleotides outside the gene matches: 8. The CDR3 DNA is TGCGCCAGCAAAGCGGGAGGGCCCCTCCACGAGCAGTACTTC. Its translation is CASKAGGPLHEQYF. Full variable domain (rest looked up from reference TRBV5-1 and TRBJ2-7): KAGVTQTPRYLIKTRGQQVTLSCSPISGHRSVSWYQQTPGQGLQFLFEYFSETQRNKGNFPGRFSGRQFSNSRSEMNVSTLELGDSALYLCASKAGGPLHEQYFGPGTRLTVT.

The chain employs TRBV5-1 and TRBJ1-1, with D unclear. V gave up 4 bases and J gave up 0 bases, with 16 bases separating them. There are 16 residues in the CDR3. The V gene's germline CDR1 is SGHRS and CDR2 YFSETQ. In DNA, the CDR3 is TGCGCCAGCAGCCCCTATGGGTTGGATGTGAACACTGAAGCTTTCTTT. Amino acid sequence: CASSPYGLDVNTEAFF.

The genes are TRBV29-1 and TRBJ2-1; TRBD2 is a possible D gene (6 bases). CDR3 length: 12 residues. The V gene's germline CDR1 is SQVTM and CDR2 ANQGSEA. V lost 8 bases to trimming and J lost 8 bases, with 16 bases between them. CDR3 sequence: CSWWGGPYEQFF. In nucleotides, the CDR3 is TGCAGCTGGTGGGGAGGCCCCTATGAGCAGTTCTTC.

This clonotype was counted only a few times. The V call is TRBV9, the J call TRBJ2-1; D tentatively reads TRBD1 or TRBD2 (5 bases each). The V end lost 3 bases, the J end lost 9 bases, and 10 bases lay between the germline ends. The CDR3 extends over 12 amino acids. Germline CDR1 reads SGDLS; CDR2 reads YYNGEE. The CDR3 DNA reads as TGTGCCAGCAGCGGTGGGGGTAGTGAGCAGTTCTTC. Its translation: CASSGGGSEQFF.

CDR3 coding DNA: TGTGCCAGCAGTCCCCTAAGCCCTCCGAGGAGCACTGAAGCTTTCTTT. It yields the protein CASSPLSPPRSTEAFF. The V call is TRBV6-1, the J call TRBJ1-1, with D uncertain. Between the trimmed V and J ends, which lost 5 bases and 4 bases, there was a span of 20 bases. In germline, CDR1 is MNHNS, CDR2 SASEGT. CDR3 length equals 16 residues.

This clonotype was found a few times. The V gene is TRBV12-3 or TRBV12-4, the J gene TRBJ1-2; D ambiguous. This CDR3 is built from 13 residues. V lost 6 bases, J lost 5 bases, and 13 bases lay in between. In DNA form, the CDR3 reads TGTGCCAGCAGGTCCCACGGAACATATGGCTACACCTTC. Its protein is CASRSHGTYGYTF.

This rearrangement joins TRBV5-1 to TRBJ2-1; maybe TRBD1 (6 bases). CDR1 is SGHRS, CDR2 YFSETQ, per germline. V was pared by 4 bases and J by 0 bases, with 8 bases between. This CDR3 is 14 amino acids long. The DNA for the CDR3 is TGCGCCAGCAGCAAGGGGGACTCCTACAATGAGCAGTTCTTC. It translates to CASSKGDSYNEQFF.

This clonotype was recorded many times. The chain has TRBV3-1 and TRBJ1-2; D ambiguous. Germline lookup yields CDR1 LGHDT and CDR2 YNNKEL (reference sequence). V gave up 5 bases and J gave up 4 bases, with 8 bases separating them. The CDR3 is 12 amino acids. The CDR3 loop reads CASSIRGYGYTF. The CDR3 coding sequence is TGTGCCAGCAGCATTCGAGGCTATGGCTACACCTTC.